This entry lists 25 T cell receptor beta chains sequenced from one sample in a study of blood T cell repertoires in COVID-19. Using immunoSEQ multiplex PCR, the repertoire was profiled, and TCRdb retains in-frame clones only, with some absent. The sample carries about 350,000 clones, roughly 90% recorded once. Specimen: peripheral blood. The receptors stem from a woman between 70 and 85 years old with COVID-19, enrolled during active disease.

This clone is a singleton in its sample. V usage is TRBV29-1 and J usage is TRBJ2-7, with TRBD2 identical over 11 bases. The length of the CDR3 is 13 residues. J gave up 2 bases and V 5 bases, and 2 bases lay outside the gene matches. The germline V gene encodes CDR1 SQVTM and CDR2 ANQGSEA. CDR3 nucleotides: TGCAGCGTTATGGGACTAGCGGCCTACGAGCAGTACTTC. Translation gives CSVMGLAAYEQYF.

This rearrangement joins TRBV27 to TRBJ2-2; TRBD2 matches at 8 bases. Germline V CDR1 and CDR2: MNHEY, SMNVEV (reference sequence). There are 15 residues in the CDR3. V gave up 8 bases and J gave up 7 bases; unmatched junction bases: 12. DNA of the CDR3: TGTGCCAGCGGTCTGCCGGGGGGGCTGAGCGGGGAGCTGTTTTTT. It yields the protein CASGLPGGLSGELFF.

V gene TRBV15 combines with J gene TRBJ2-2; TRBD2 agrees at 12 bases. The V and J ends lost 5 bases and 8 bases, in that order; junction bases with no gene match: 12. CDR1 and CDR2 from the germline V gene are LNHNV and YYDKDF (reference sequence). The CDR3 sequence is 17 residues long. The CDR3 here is CATSPMTSGGLRGELFF. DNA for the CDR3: TGTGCCACCAGCCCCATGACTAGCGGGGGACTGAGGGGGGAGCTGTTTTTT.

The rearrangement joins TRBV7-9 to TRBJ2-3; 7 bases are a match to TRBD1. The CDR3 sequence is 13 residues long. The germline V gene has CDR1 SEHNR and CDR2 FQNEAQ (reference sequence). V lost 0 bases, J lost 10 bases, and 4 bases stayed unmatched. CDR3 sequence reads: CASSLAQGVPQYF. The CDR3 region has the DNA TGTGCCAGCAGCTTAGCGCAGGGGGTCCCGCAGTATTTT.

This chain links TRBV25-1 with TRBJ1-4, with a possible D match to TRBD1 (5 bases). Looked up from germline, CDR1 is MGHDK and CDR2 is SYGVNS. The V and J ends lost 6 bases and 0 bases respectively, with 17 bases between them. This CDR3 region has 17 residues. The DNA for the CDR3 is TGTGCCAGCAGCTTAGGGGATCCGCGCGCAACTAATGAAAAACTGTTTTTT. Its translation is CASSLGDPRATNEKLFF.

The CDR3 protein is CATSQQGDQPQHF. CDR3 nucleotide sequence: TGTGCCACCAGTCAACAGGGCGATCAGCCCCAGCATTTT. The chain employs TRBV24-1 and TRBJ1-5, with D perhaps matching TRBD1 (6 bases). This CDR3 is built from 13 residues. V gave up 6 bases and J gave up 5 bases, with 10 bases separating them. Looked up from germline, CDR1 is KGHDR and CDR2 is SFDVKD.

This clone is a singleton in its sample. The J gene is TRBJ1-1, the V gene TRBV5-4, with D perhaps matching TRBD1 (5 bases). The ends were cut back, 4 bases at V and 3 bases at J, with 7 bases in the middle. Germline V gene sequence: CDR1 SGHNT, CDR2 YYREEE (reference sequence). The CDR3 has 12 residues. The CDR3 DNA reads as TGTGCCAGCAGCCCGGGGGACACTGAAGCTTTCTTT. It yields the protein CASSPGDTEAFF.

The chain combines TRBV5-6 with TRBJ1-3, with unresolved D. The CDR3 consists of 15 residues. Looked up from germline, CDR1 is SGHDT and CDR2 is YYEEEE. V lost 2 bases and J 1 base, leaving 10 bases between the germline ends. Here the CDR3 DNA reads TGTGCCAGCAGCTTTGGTCAGAAATCTGGAAACACCATATATTTT. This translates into CASSFGQKSGNTIYF.

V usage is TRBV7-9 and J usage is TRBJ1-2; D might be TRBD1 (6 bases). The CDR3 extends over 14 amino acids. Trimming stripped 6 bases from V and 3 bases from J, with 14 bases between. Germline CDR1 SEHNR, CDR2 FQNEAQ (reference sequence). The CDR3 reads CASSQSTGYYGYTF. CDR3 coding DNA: TGTGCCAGCAGTCAATCCACAGGGTACTATGGCTACACCTTC.

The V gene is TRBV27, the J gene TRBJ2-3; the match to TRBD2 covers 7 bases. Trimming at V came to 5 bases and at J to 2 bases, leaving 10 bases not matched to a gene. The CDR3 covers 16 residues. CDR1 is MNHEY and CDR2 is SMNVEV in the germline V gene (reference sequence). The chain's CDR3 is CASSPLRGSSTDTQYF. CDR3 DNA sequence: TGTGCCAGCAGTCCCTTGCGGGGGTCTTCCACAGATACGCAGTATTTT.

The CDR3 DNA follows: TGTGCCAGTAGTATAGGGATCGGGAGCTCCTATAATTCACCCCTCCACTTT. Its translation is CASSIGIGSSYNSPLHF. The V gene is TRBV19, the J gene TRBJ1-6; D is unclear. The CDR3 has 17 residues. CDR1 is LNHDA and CDR2 is SQIVND in the germline V gene (reference sequence). V lost 1 base and J lost 0, with 10 bases in between.

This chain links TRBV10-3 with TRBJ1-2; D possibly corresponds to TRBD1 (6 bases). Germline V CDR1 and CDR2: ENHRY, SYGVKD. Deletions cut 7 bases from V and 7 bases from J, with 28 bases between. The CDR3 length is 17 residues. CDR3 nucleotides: TGTGCCATCACCCCGCAGGCGATGGGGGCTTCTCCCTTTGGCTACACCTTC. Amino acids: CAITPQAMGASPFGYTF.

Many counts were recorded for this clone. The CDR3 here is CASSVDQGSYEQYF. In DNA, the CDR3 is TGTGCCAGCAGCGTAGACCAGGGCTCCTACGAGCAGTACTTC. This chain uses TRBV9 with TRBJ2-7, with D perhaps TRBD1 (5 bases). From germline, CDR1 is SGDLS and CDR2 YYNGEE. The CDR3 is made up of 14 amino acids. Trimming left V 0 bases short and J 0 bases short, with 7 bases between.

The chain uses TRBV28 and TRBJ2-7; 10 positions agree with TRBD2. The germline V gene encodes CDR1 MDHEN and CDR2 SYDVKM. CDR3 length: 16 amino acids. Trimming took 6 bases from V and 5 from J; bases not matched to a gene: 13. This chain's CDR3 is CASSQPLSGGQDEQYF. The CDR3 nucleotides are TGTGCCAGCAGCCAACCCCTTAGCGGGGGGCAGGACGAGCAGTACTTC.

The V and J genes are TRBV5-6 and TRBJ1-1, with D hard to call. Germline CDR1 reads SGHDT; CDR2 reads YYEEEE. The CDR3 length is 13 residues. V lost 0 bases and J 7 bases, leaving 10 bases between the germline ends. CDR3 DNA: TGTGCCAGCAGCTTGGAGTTTCGAGGTGAAGCTTTCTTT. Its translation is CASSLEFRGEAFF.

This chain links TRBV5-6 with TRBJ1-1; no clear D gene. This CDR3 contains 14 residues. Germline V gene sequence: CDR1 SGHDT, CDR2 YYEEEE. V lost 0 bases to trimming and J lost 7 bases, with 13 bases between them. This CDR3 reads CASSLVGQLHEAFF. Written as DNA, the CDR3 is TGTGCCAGCAGCTTGGTTGGGCAGCTCCATGAAGCTTTCTTT.

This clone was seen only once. The CDR3 sequence is CASSPREQGNEQFF. As DNA, the CDR3 is TGTGCCAGCAGCCCCAGGGAACAGGGCAATGAGCAGTTCTTC. The gene calls are TRBV3-1 (or the pseudogene TRBV3-2) and TRBJ2-1; possible D gene TRBD1, 6 bases. V lost 4 bases and J 6 bases, leaving 13 bases between the germline ends. The germline V gene encodes CDR1 LGHDT and CDR2 YNNKEL (reference sequence). This CDR3 has 14 amino acids.

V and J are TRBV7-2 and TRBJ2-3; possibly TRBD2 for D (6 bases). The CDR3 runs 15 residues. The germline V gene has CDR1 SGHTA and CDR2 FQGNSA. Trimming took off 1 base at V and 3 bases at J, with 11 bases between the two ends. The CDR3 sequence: CASSLGGAATDTQYF. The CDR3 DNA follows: TGTGCCAGCAGCTTAGGCGGGGCTGCGACAGATACGCAGTATTTT.

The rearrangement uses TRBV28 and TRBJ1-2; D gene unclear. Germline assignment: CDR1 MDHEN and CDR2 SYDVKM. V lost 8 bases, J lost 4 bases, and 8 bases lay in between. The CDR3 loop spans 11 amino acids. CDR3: CASGAVYGYTF. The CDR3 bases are TGTGCCAGCGGAGCCGTCTATGGCTACACCTTC.

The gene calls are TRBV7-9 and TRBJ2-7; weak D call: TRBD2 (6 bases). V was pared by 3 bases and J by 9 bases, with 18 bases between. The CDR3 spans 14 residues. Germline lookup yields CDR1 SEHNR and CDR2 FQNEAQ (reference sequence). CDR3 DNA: TGTGCCAGCAGCTTTGACTGGGGGGATCACGGGCAGTACTTC. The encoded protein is CASSFDWGDHGQYF. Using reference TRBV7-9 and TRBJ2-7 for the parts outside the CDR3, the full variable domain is DTGVSQNPRHKITKRGQNVTFRCDPISEHNRLYWYRQTLGQGPEFLTYFQNEAQLEKSRLLSDRFSAERPKGSFSTLEIQRTEQGDSAMYLCASSFDWGDHGQYFGPGTRLTVT.

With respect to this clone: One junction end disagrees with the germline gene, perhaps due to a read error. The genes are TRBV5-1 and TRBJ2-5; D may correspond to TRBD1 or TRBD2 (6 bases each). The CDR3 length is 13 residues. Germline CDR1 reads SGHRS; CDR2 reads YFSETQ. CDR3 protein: CASCLGGLETQYF. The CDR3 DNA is TGCGCCAGCTGCTTGGGGGGCCTGGAGACCCAGTACTTC. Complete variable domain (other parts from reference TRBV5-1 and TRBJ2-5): KAGVTQTPRYLIKTRGQQVTLSCSPISGHRSVSWYQQTPGQGLQFLFEYFSETQRNKGNFPGRFSGRQFSNSRSEMNVSTLELGDSALYLCASCLGGLETQYFGPGTRLLVL.

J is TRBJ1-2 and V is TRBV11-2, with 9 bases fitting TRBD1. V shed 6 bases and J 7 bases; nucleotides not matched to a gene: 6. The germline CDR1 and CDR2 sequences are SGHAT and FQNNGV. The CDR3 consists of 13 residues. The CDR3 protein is CASRPTGGLGYTF. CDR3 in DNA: TGTGCCAGCAGGCCTACAGGGGGCCTTGGCTACACCTTC.

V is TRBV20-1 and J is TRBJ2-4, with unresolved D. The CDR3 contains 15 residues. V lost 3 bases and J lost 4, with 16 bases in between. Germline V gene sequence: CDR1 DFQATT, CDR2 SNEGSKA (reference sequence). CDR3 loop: CSASPGPQAKNIQYF. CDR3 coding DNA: TGCAGTGCTAGTCCTGGGCCCCAAGCAAAAAACATTCAGTACTTC.

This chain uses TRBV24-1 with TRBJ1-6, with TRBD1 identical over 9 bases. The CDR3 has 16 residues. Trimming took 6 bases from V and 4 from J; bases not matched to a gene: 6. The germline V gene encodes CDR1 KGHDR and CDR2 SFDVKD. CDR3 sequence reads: CATSRTGQGYNSPLHF. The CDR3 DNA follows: TGTGCCACCAGTAGGACTGGACAGGGGTATAATTCACCCCTCCACTTT.

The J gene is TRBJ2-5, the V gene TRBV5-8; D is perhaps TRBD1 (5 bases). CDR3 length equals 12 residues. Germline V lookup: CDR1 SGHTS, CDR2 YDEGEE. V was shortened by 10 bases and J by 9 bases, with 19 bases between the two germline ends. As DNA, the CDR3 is TGTGCCGGCTCCGAGACAAGGGGTCCCCAGTACTTC. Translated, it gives CAGSETRGPQYF.